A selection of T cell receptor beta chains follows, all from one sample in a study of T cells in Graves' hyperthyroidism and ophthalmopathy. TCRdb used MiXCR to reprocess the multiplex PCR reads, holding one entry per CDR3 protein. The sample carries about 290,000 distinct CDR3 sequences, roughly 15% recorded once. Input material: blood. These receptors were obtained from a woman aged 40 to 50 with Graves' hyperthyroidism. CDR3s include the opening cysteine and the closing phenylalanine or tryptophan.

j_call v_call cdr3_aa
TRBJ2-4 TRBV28 CASSLGSFKAKNIQYF
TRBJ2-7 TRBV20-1 CSAGLAVEQYF
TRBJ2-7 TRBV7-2 CASSLPDRDEQYF
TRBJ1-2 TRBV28 CASSSLPRPSSYGYTF
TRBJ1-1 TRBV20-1 CSARDHGTETEAFF
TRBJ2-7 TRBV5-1 CASSLVTAETYEQYF
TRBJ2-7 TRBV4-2 CASSQDFTGTFYEQYF
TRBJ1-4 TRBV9 CASSARDTYNEKLFF
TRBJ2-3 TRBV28 CASRSTSGRPDTQYF
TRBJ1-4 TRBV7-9 CASSLLSGGGDEKLFF
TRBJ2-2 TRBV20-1 CSARSRGRVTGELFF
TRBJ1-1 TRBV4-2 CASRLSTEFGEAFF
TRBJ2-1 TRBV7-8 CASSLPPSSGRAYNEQFF
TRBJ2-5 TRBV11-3 CASSLRQPFQEAQYF
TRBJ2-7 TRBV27 CASSISTGGAEQYF
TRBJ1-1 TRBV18 CASSPDAGGTEAFF
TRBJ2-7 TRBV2 CASTVVEGAVDEQYF
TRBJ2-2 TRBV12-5 CASGLTAGPNTGELFF
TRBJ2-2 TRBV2 CASRKEADTGELFF
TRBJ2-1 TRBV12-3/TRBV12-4 CASSLAGGRDEQFF
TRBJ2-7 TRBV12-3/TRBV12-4 CASTRGESYEQYF
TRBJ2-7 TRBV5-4 CASSLGGQVAYEQYF
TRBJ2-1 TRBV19 CASRPAGQAYNEQFF
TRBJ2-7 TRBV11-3 CASSPYSGTSVSYEQYF
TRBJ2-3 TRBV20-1 CSASFLGLAGYTDTQYF
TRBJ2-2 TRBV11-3 CASSLGFWRTSVTNTGELFF
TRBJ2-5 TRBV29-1 CSVQWTGLQETQYF
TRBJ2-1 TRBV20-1 CSARGFGGRLNSSYNEQFF
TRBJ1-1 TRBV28 CASSLRGEAFF
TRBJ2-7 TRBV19 CASSTGTSGTLFYEQYF
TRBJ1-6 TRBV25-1 CASSGGSSASSYNSPLHF
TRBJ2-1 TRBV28 CASSLSRSFDNEQFF
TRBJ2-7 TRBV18 CASSGDRESEQYF
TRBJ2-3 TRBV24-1 CATSRQGADTQYF
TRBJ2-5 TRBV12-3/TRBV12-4 CASSSGTGVETQYF
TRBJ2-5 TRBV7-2 CASSLERGGVTQYF
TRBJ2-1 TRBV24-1 CATSDTGGSGRYGYFGNEQFF
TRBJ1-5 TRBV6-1 CAANTVGGNQPQHF
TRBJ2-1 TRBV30 CAWTDLGGSYNEQFF
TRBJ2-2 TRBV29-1 CSVEMTGTSVANGELFF
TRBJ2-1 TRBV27 CPSRRAGWGGNEQFF
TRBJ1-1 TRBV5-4 CASSRGTSSMNTEAFF
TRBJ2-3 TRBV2 CASSYLSRGDTQYF
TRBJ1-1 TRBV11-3 CASSLELGVNTEAFF
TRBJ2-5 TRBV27 CASRRLDIQETQYF
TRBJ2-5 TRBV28 CASSLWAMQTETQYF
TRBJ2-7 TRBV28 CATLRDRAPQQYF
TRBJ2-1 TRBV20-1 CSAHRPGQGSGNEQFF
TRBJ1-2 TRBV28 CASSSDSSYGYTF
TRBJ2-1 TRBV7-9 CATSRASAANEQFF
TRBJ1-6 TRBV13 CASTPRGRNSPLHF
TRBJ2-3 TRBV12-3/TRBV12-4 CASRRTGFSDTQYF
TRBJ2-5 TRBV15 CATSRDMTGTQYF
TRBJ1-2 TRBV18 CASSPPPQGIYGYTF
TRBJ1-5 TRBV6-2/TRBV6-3 CASSYAGGRNSNQPQHF
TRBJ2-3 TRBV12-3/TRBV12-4 CASSLAGGRTDTQYF
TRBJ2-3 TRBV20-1 CSARGSGTDTQYF
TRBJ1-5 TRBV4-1 CASSSGPFSNQPQHF
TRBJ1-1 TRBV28 CASSWGGGARTDAFF
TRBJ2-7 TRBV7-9 CASSYGSGSYEQYF